These 22 T cell receptor beta chains share one sample of origin, sequenced in a study of blood T cell repertoires in COVID-19. The assay was immunoSEQ multiplex PCR, and TCRdb's table has in-frame clones only and misses some. The sample holds some 280,000 clones, around 85% seen once. Sequencing used peripheral blood. Receptors were obtained from a woman aged 45-65 years with active or convalescent COVID-19.

This chain uses TRBV27 with TRBJ2-1; 8 bases line up with TRBD2. CDR3 length equals 16 residues. The germline V gene has CDR1 MNHEY and CDR2 SMNVEV (reference sequence). V gave up 4 bases and J gave up 3 bases; unmatched junction bases: 8. The CDR3 DNA follows: TGTGCCAGCAGTTCGGAGGCGGGAGGCAGCTACAATGAGCAGTTCTTC. As protein: CASSSEAGGSYNEQFF.

This sequence joins TRBV14 and TRBJ2-1; weak D call: TRBD1 (6 bases). Trimming cost V 1 base and J 9 bases, with 19 bases left between them. The CDR3 totals 16 residues. The germline CDR1 and CDR2 sequences are SGHDN and FVKESK. The CDR3 sequence is CASSQGRARGLGEQFF. The DNA for the CDR3 is TGTGCCAGCAGCCAAGGAAGGGCCAGGGGTTTGGGTGAGCAGTTCTTC.

J is TRBJ2-1 and V is TRBV5-4; the match to TRBD1 covers 9 bases. Unmatched junction bases numbered 0, after V lost 4 bases and J lost 4 bases. The CDR3 loop spans 13 amino acids. The germline CDR1 and CDR2 sequences are SGHNT and YYREEE (reference sequence). CDR3 protein: CASSGQGYNEQFF. The DNA of the CDR3 is TGTGCCAGCAGCGGACAGGGGTACAATGAGCAGTTCTTC. The entire variable domain, with the rest obtained from reference TRBV5-4 and TRBJ2-1, is as follows: ETGVTQSPTHLIKTRGQQVTLRCSSQSGHNTVSWYQQALGQGPQFIFQYYREEENGRGNFPPRFSGLQFPNYSSELNVNALELDDSALYLCASSGQGYNEQFFGPGTRLTVL.

The rearrangement joins TRBV5-3 to TRBJ2-1, with 8 nucleotides matching TRBD2. TRBV5-3 is an ORF for which the function is uncertain. The length of the CDR3 is 16 residues. V shed 0 bases and J 2 bases; nucleotides not matched to a gene: 4. The CDR3 DNA follows: TGTGCCAGAAGCTTGGTGCTAGCGGGTGCCTACAATGAGCAGTTCTTC. It is translated as CARSLVLAGAYNEQFF.

The genes are TRBV24-1 and TRBJ1-1; the D is unclear. In germline, CDR1 is KGHDR, CDR2 SFDVKD. V dropped 6 bases and J dropped 5 bases, with 15 bases sitting between them. This CDR3 has 14 residues. The CDR3 loop is CATSTAGTGTEAFF. CDR3 DNA sequence: TGTGCCACCAGTACCGCCGGAACCGGGACTGAAGCTTTCTTT.

The gene calls are TRBV5-1 and TRBJ1-1, with D perhaps TRBD1 (5 bases). Trimming removed 4 bases from V and 1 base from J, with 11 bases in between. This CDR3 comprises 14 residues. From germline, CDR1 is SGHRS and CDR2 YFSETQ. In DNA form, the CDR3 reads TGCGCCAGCAGCCCTGGGAGGGGGAACACTGAAGCTTTCTTT. Translated: CASSPGRGNTEAFF.

The chain carries TRBV24-1 and TRBJ2-3; TRBD2 matches 7 bases. Germline CDR1 reads KGHDR; CDR2 reads SFDVKD. This CDR3 comprises 14 residues. J was trimmed by 2 bases and V by 5 bases; bases with no gene match: 3. The DNA of the CDR3 is TGTGCCACCAGTGGCGGGGGTCCCACAGATACGCAGTATTTT. It codes for CATSGGGPTDTQYF.

V usage is TRBV7-9 and J usage is TRBJ1-1; TRBD1 might be the D (5 bases). Germline lookup yields CDR1 SEHNR and CDR2 FQNEAQ (reference sequence). The CDR3 is 16 amino acids. The V and J ends lost 1 base and 7 bases respectively, with 19 bases between them. This chain's CDR3 is CASSLDVWTIPIEAFF. The CDR3 DNA follows: TGTGCCAGCAGCTTAGACGTCTGGACAATCCCGATTGAAGCTTTCTTT.

The chain carries TRBV10-1 and TRBJ1-1, with a possible D match to TRBD1 (5 bases). The CDR3 runs 15 residues. V lost 6 bases and J lost 3, with 17 bases in between. Germline CDR1 is WNHNN and CDR2 is SYGVQD (reference sequence). The CDR3 sequence is CASSTRRDRDTEAFF. The CDR3 region has the DNA TGCGCCAGCAGCACCAGGAGGGACCGAGACACTGAAGCTTTCTTT.

Comment on this clone: Other DNA sequences in this specimen translate into the identical CDR3. This chain connects TRBV7-9 to TRBJ1-1, with TRBD1 as a possible D gene (5 bases). The CDR3 covers 13 residues. Trimming stripped 3 bases from V and 1 base from J, with 6 bases between. In germline, CDR1 is SEHNR, CDR2 FQNEAQ (reference sequence). CDR3 in DNA: TGTGCCAGCAGCTTCCAGGGGAACACTGAAGCTTTCTTT. It is translated as CASSFQGNTEAFF.

CDR3 nucleotide sequence: TGTGCCTGTCTGCCAGGGCTAGCGGGAAACACCGGGGAGCTGTTTTTT. Protein product: CACLPGLAGNTGELFF. This chain uses TRBV30 with TRBJ2-2, with TRBD2 matching 9 bases. Unmatched junction bases numbered 10, after V lost 6 bases and J lost 2 bases. The CDR3 consists of 16 residues. Germline CDR1 reads GTSNPN; CDR2 reads SVGIG (reference sequence).

The CDR3 DNA is TGTGCCAGCAGCCAAGATAGCCAGGGTCCCTATGGCTACACCTTC. Its translation is CASSQDSQGPYGYTF. This rearrangement joins TRBV4-2 to TRBJ1-2; TRBD1 is a possible D gene (5 bases). Germline V lookup: CDR1 LGHNA, CDR2 YNFKEQ. Between the trimmed V and J ends, which lost 0 bases and 4 bases, there was a span of 12 bases. The CDR3 has 15 amino acids.

The chain links TRBV28 to TRBJ1-1; D is undetermined. Between the trimmed V and J ends, which lost 6 bases and 6 bases, there was a span of 14 bases. This CDR3 spans 13 amino acids. CDR1 and CDR2 from the germline V gene are MDHEN and SYDVKM. This CDR3 is CASRRYDTPEAFF. CDR3 nucleotides: TGTGCCAGCAGGCGCTATGACACCCCTGAAGCTTTCTTT. Filled out from reference TRBV28 and TRBJ1-1, the complete variable domain reads DVKVTQSSRYLVKRTGEKVFLECVQDMDHENMFWYRQDPGLGLRLIYFSYDVKMKEKGDIPEGYSVSREKKERFSLILESASTNQTSMYLCASRRYDTPEAFFGQGTRLTVV.

The chain joins TRBV2 to TRBJ2-7; 8 positions match TRBD2. Per germline, CDR1 SNHLY and CDR2 FYNNEI. The CDR3 spans 16 residues. V dropped 3 bases and J dropped 0; count of bases not matched to a gene: 7. The chain's CDR3 is CASSEVNSGDSYEQYF. CDR3 nucleotides: TGTGCCAGCAGTGAGGTTAATAGCGGGGACTCCTACGAGCAGTACTTC.

The chain couples TRBV6-2 or TRBV6-3 to TRBJ2-3, with D hard to call. There are 16 residues in the CDR3. Germline CDR1 is MNHEY and CDR2 is SVGEGT. Trimming stripped 0 bases from V and 2 bases from J, with 12 bases between. In nucleotides, the CDR3 is TGTGCCAGCAGTTACTCGTCCCCAAGCAACACAGATACGCAGTATTTT. This codes for CASSYSSPSNTDTQYF.

The chain employs TRBV4-2 and TRBJ2-1; tentatively, D is TRBD2 (7 bases). Trimming removed 0 bases at V and 6 bases at J, with 18 bases between. The CDR3 extends over 17 amino acids. Germline V lookup: CDR1 LGHNA, CDR2 YNFKEQ. CDR3 bases: TGTGCCAGCAGCCAAGAAGGTAGCGGGTTAGGGGGCAATGAGCAGTTCTTC. Its protein product is CASSQEGSGLGGNEQFF.

This chain connects TRBV24-1 to TRBJ1-2; D gene unclear. This CDR3 has 13 amino acids. Deletions cut 0 bases from V and 8 bases from J, with 9 bases between. Germline-derived CDR1 and CDR2 are KGHDR and SFDVKD. The CDR3 DNA follows: TGTGCCACCAGTGATTTGCCCATGGAGGGCTACACCTTC. This sequence encodes CATSDLPMEGYTF.

This clone was counted a single time. The chain employs TRBV18 and TRBJ2-1, with D unresolved. V lost 3 bases and J 4 bases, leaving 10 bases between the germline ends. The length of the CDR3 is 14 residues. Per the germline V gene, CDR1 is KGHSH and CDR2 is LQKENI. The CDR3 bases are TGTGCCAGCTCACCCCTCCGGGTGTACAATGAGCAGTTCTTC. Translated, it gives CASSPLRVYNEQFF.

The V call is TRBV9, the J call TRBJ2-1; D gene unclear. The CDR3 is 12 residues long. Germline CDR1 reads SGDLS; CDR2 reads YYNGEE. The ends were cut back, 6 bases at V and 8 bases at J, with 12 bases in the middle. CDR3 DNA: TGTGCCAGCAACGGAGTCACCTATGAGCAGTTCTTC. Encoded protein: CASNGVTYEQFF.

The chain employs TRBV28 and TRBJ2-1; the D gene is possibly TRBD2 (6 bases). This CDR3 has 15 amino acids. The germline gives CDR1 MDHEN, CDR2 SYDVKM. Trimming stripped 6 bases from V and 10 bases from J, with 22 bases between. CDR3 coding DNA: TGTGCCAGCAGCCTTTTGGAGGAGGGCCGGTTGGAGCAGTTCTTC. It encodes CASSLLEEGRLEQFF. The full variable domain, its missing parts supplied by reference TRBV28 and TRBJ2-1, is DVKVTQSSRYLVKRTGEKVFLECVQDMDHENMFWYRQDPGLGLRLIYFSYDVKMKEKGDIPEGYSVSREKKERFSLILESASTNQTSMYLCASSLLEEGRLEQFFGPGTRLTVL.

The chain recombines TRBV29-1 with TRBJ1-2; tentative D call: TRBD1 (6 bases). Germline assignment: CDR1 SQVTM and CDR2 ANQGSEA. The V end was cut by 7 bases, the J end by 8 bases, with 11 bases between. This CDR3 has 10 amino acids. Written as DNA, the CDR3 is TGCAGCGCAGGGGTGGAAGGCTACACCTTC. It yields the protein CSAGVEGYTF.

J is TRBJ1-1 and V is TRBV2; perhaps TRBD1 as D (5 bases). This CDR3 spans 13 amino acids. With 4 bases removed from V and 5 bases from J, the gap between germline ends came to 11 bases. Germline values: CDR1 SNHLY, CDR2 FYNNEI. The CDR3 here is CASSVAGGTEAFF. The DNA of the CDR3 is TGTGCCAGCAGTGTCGCGGGGGGGACTGAAGCTTTCTTT.